This is a list of T cell receptor beta chains from one sample in a study of T cell responses to AZD1222 COVID-19 vaccine. Only in-frame clones appear in the TCRdb table, and some are missing; sequencing was by immunoSEQ multiplex PCR. The sample lists 150,000 to 160,000 clones, over 75% occurring once. The sample here was peripheral blood, taken on day 0 of AZD1222 vaccination. Source of these receptors: an adult in good health. Each CDR3 is given with its conserved first and last residue. The D gene is left open where the match is weak. The listing skips clone size in some rows; elsewhere it reads once, few, many or a size class.

NA	TRBV11-3	TRBJ1-1	NA	TGTGCCAGCAGCTTGGTTGAGAACACTGAAGCTTTCTTT	CASSLVENTEAFF
NA	TRBV4-3	TRBJ1-2	NA	TGCGCCAGCAGCCAGTCGACGGTCATCGACTATGGCTACACCTTC	CASSQSTVIDYGYTF
NA	TRBV7-3	TRBJ1-1	NA	TGTGCCAGCAGCATCGGGACGAGCACTGAAGCTTTCTTT	CASSIGTSTEAFF
TRBD1	TRBV25-1	TRBJ1-5	NA	TGTGCCAGCAGTCCAACAGGGGTAACAGGAAGCAATCAGCCCCAGCATTTT	CASSPTGVTGSNQPQHF
TRBD1	TRBV3-1/TRBV3-2	TRBJ2-7	NA	TGTGCCAGCAGCCATCTCCCCCGGACAGGCGCAGCCTACGAGCAGTACTTC	CASSHLPRTGAAYEQYF
TRBD1	TRBV29-1	TRBJ1-4	NA	TGCAGCGTTGAAAGGGTCCGACAGGGGGGCTGTTACGTGTCCCACGCAACTAATGAAAAACTGTTTTTT	CSVERVRQGGCYVSHATNEKLFF
NA	TRBV6-2/TRBV6-3	TRBJ2-6	NA	TGTGCCAGCACTTATGGGGGTTCTGGGGCCAACGTCCTGACTTTC	CASTYGGSGANVLTF
NA	TRBV10-3	TRBJ2-3	NA	TGTGCCATCAGTTTAAGCGGAAAAGATACGCAGTATTTT	CAISLSGKDTQYF
TRBD2	TRBV2	TRBJ2-7	once	TGTGCCAGCAGAGGGACTAACTACGAGCAGTACTTC	CASRGTNYEQYF
TRBD2	TRBV11-3	TRBJ2-5	NA	TGTGCCAGCAGCTTAAGGTGGGGACTAGCGGGAGTAAGGCAAGAGACCCAGTACTTC	CASSLRWGLAGVRQETQYF
NA	TRBV4-2	TRBJ1-6	NA	TGTGCCAGCAGCCAAGATCTGGACATCAATTCACCCCTCCACTTT	CASSQDLDINSPLHF
NA	TRBV11-3	TRBJ1-1	few	TGTGCCAGCAGCTTAGCGGGGGAGGTCACTGAAGCTTTCTTT	CASSLAGEVTEAFF
NA	TRBV10-3	TRBJ2-2	NA	TGTGCCATCAGTGAGTCGAGGTTGCGCTCGGACACCGGGGAGCTGTTTTTT	CAISESRLRSDTGELFF
NA	TRBV19	TRBJ2-1	NA	TGTGCCAGTAGTATAGATGGACAGTCTCGGCAGTTCTTC	CASSIDGQSRQFF
NA	TRBV21-1	TRBJ1-1	NA	TGTGCCAGCGAACCCGGGACAGGGAGCACTGAAGCTTTCTTT	CASEPGTGSTEAFF
NA	TRBV6-1	TRBJ2-2	NA	TGTGCCAGCAGTGACAGGGGCCTGAACACCGGGGAGCTGTTTTTT	CASSDRGLNTGELFF
NA	TRBV7-3	TRBJ2-2	NA	TGTGCCAGCAGCATGGGACCTCTTAACACCGGGGAGCTGTTTTTT	CASSMGPLNTGELFF
NA	TRBV11-1	TRBJ2-1	NA	TGTGCCAGCAGCTCAGCACAGACTAGCTACAATGAGCAGTTCTTC	CASSSAQTSYNEQFF
TRBD1	TRBV5-1	TRBJ2-3	NA	TGCGCCAGCAGCTTGGCGCAGGGGGCAATAGATACGCAGTATTTT	CASSLAQGAIDTQYF
NA	TRBV9	TRBJ1-6	once	TGTGCCAGCAGCTCCATAAACCCAAATTCACCCCTCCACTTT	CASSSINPNSPLHF
NA	TRBV27	TRBJ1-2	NA	TGTGCCAGCAGTACCCGGGGAAACTATGGCTACACCTTC	CASSTRGNYGYTF
TRBD2	TRBV7-9	TRBJ2-5	NA	TGTGCCAGCAGCCCGGGACTAGCGGGAGGGTTGGAGACCCAGTACTTC	CASSPGLAGGLETQYF
NA	TRBV5-6	TRBJ1-3	once	TGTGCCAGCAGCTTGGGGCAGAAAAACACCATATATTTT	CASSLGQKNTIYF
NA	TRBV6-6	TRBJ1-1	NA	TGTGCCAGCAGTCGATTGACACCCGGGGAGGACACTGAAGCTTTCTTT	CASSRLTPGEDTEAFF
NA	TRBV7-9	TRBJ2-7	few	TGTGCCAGCAGCCCGATACTTGGGGAGCAGTACTTC	CASSPILGEQYF
NA	TRBV7-3	TRBJ2-7	NA	TGTGCCAGCAGCCCCGGAGCGACGGGCTACGAGCAGTACTTC	CASSPGATGYEQYF
NA	TRBV2	TRBJ2-7	NA	TGTGCCAGCAGTTGGGACGAGCCCTACGAGCAGTACTTC	CASSWDEPYEQYF
NA	TRBV7-8	TRBJ2-1	NA	TGTGCCAGCAGCTTATTGATTCACAATGAGCAGTTCTTC	CASSLLIHNEQFF
NA	TRBV6-5	TRBJ2-1	NA	TGTGCCAGCAGTTCCCGTGGCCCCAGGGACAATGAGCAGTTCTTC	CASSSRGPRDNEQFF
TRBD2	TRBV4-3	TRBJ2-7	NA	TGCGCCAGCAGCCAAGGAGGACTAGTTTCCTACGAGCAGTACTTC	CASSQGGLVSYEQYF
NA	TRBV28	TRBJ1-5	NA	TGTGCCAGCAGTGTCTGGGGAGGGGAGGCAGTCAATCAGCCCCAGCATTTT	CASSVWGGEAVNQPQHF
NA	TRBV24-1	TRBJ2-1	NA	TGTGCCACCAGTGATCTGGGAAGCTCCTACAATGAGCAGTTCTTC	CATSDLGSSYNEQFF
NA	TRBV13	TRBJ2-3	NA	TGTGCCAGCAGCTTAGTTCAAGCTGGTGGGGGCGCAGATACGCAGTATTTT	CASSLVQAGGGADTQYF
TRBD1	TRBV5-1	TRBJ1-2	NA	TGCGCCAGCAGCTTGGCCCCCTCGACAGGGTGGAACTATGGCTACACCTTC	CASSLAPSTGWNYGYTF
NA	TRBV5-6	TRBJ1-1	NA	TGTGCCAGCAGCTTGAGTTCAGGAGAGAACACTGAAGCTTTCTTT	CASSLSSGENTEAFF
NA	TRBV6-2/TRBV6-3	TRBJ1-1	NA	TGTGCCAGCAGTTACGGTGGAAAAACTGAAGCTTTCTTT	CASSYGGKTEAFF
TRBD2	TRBV7-9	TRBJ2-7	NA	TGTGCCAGCAGCTTAGGGCCGACTAGCGGGAGTTCAATCAGATACGAGCAGTACTTC	CASSLGPTSGSSIRYEQYF
NA	TRBV11-2	TRBJ1-1	once	TGTGCCAGCAGCTTTCGGGGGAACACTGAAGCTTTCTTT	CASSFRGNTEAFF
NA	TRBV7-2	TRBJ2-3	NA	TGTGCCAGCAGCCCGATCTTTAGCGGAAACACAGATACGCAGTATTTT	CASSPIFSGNTDTQYF
NA	TRBV9	TRBJ1-1	once	TGTGCCAGCAGCCCTCACAAGAACACTGAAGCTTTCTTT	CASSPHKNTEAFF
TRBD2	TRBV28	TRBJ2-1	NA	TGTGCCAGCAGATCTAGCGGGAGCTCCTACAATGAGCAGTTCTTC	CASRSSGSSYNEQFF
TRBD1	TRBV5-1	TRBJ2-2	NA	TGCGCCAGCAGCGAGGGGGCAACGAACACCGGGGAGCTGTTTTTT	CASSEGATNTGELFF
NA	TRBV28	TRBJ1-5	NA	TGTGCCAGCAGTTTATACAGGGTCGCTCAGCCCCAGCATTTT	CASSLYRVAQPQHF
NA	TRBV11-3	TRBJ1-5	NA	TGTGCCAGCAGGTGGGCCGACATCCATAGCAATCAGCCCCAGCATTTT	CASRWADIHSNQPQHF
TRBD1	TRBV6-2/TRBV6-3	TRBJ2-4	NA	TGTGCCAGCAGTCCGGGACAGGGGGCGGGAAACATTCAGTACTTC	CASSPGQGAGNIQYF
TRBD2	TRBV7-6	TRBJ2-7	NA	TGTGCCAGCAGCCTCAGGACTAGCGGGACGGGGTACGAGCAGTACTTC	CASSLRTSGTGYEQYF
NA	TRBV28	TRBJ1-2	NA	TGTGCCAGCAGTTTTGAGGGCGAAATTAACTATGGCTACACCTTC	CASSFEGEINYGYTF
NA	TRBV27	TRBJ1-3	NA	TGTGCCAGCAGTTTCTCATACGGGACCTCTGGAAACACCATATATTTT	CASSFSYGTSGNTIYF
NA	TRBV12-3/TRBV12-4	TRBJ1-6	NA	TGTGCCAGCAGACGTAGTCCGAATTCACCCCTCCACTTT	CASRRSPNSPLHF
NA	TRBV4-1	TRBJ2-1	NA	TGCGCCAGCAGCCAAGACCCGCCCGGGGGGCGGGCTGAGCAGTTCTTC	CASSQDPPGGRAEQFF
TRBD1	TRBV10-3	TRBJ2-5	NA	TGTGCCATCAGTCGACAGGGATCGGAGGAGACCCAGTACTTC	CAISRQGSEETQYF
NA	TRBV27	TRBJ1-5	NA	TGTGCCAGCAGTTTATTAGCAGGGGACCAGCCCCAGCATTTT	CASSLLAGDQPQHF
TRBD2	TRBV7-6	TRBJ2-1	NA	TGTGCCAGCAGTCGGACTAGCGGGATCTTGAGCTCCTACAATGAGCAGTTCTTC	CASSRTSGILSSYNEQFF